A single sample is the source of the 21 T cell receptor beta chains below, sequenced in a study of control samples from healthy donors and cancer patients. The method was immunoSEQ multiplex PCR; TCRdb's version includes in-frame clones alone and lacks a portion of them. The data show about 58,000 clones, nearly 90% seen once. Sample: PBMCs. These receptors were obtained from a man aged 55 to 70 with colorectal cancer.

This clone was seen a single time. This rearrangement joins TRBV9 to TRBJ2-5; weak D call: TRBD1 (5 bases). The germline gives CDR1 SGDLS, CDR2 YYNGEE. The CDR3 covers 15 residues. V gave up 6 bases and J gave up 2 bases, with 17 bases separating them. The CDR3 protein is CASTKLAGRQETQYF. For the CDR3, the DNA is TGTGCCAGCACAAAACTGGCAGGGCGTCAAGAGACCCAGTACTTC.

The chain combines TRBV7-3 with TRBJ2-1; 8 bases agree with TRBD2. Trimming cost V 0 bases and J 2 bases; bases outside gene matches: 0. This CDR3 contains 15 residues. The V gene's germline CDR1 is SGHTA and CDR2 FQGTGA. CDR3 DNA: TGTGCCAGCAGCTTAACTAGCGGGACCTACAATGAGCAGTTCTTC. Protein product: CASSLTSGTYNEQFF.

The gene calls are TRBV3-1 (or the pseudogene TRBV3-2) and TRBJ2-5, with TRBD2 as a possible D gene (7 bases). V lost 7 bases and J lost 7, with 16 bases in between. This CDR3 contains 13 residues. Per the germline V gene, CDR1 is LGHDT and CDR2 is YNNKEL (reference sequence). The CDR3 DNA reads as TGTGCCAGCACCTGGGGGGGGGCCGGGACCCAGTACTTC. Amino acid sequence: CASTWGGAGTQYF.

The CDR3 nucleotides are TGTGCCAGTAGTCACGATTACTCCTACAATGAGCAGTTCTTC. Translated: CASSHDYSYNEQFF. The rearrangement uses TRBV19 and TRBJ2-1; D not resolved. Trimming removed 5 bases from V and 0 bases from J, with 8 bases in between. CDR3 length: 14 amino acids. Germline assignment: CDR1 LNHDA and CDR2 SQIVND (reference sequence).

The chain recombines TRBV1 with TRBJ1-2; the D call in the table, TRBD1, was not verified against the DNA. TRBV1 is an annotated pseudogene. The CDR3 contains 15 residues. Written as DNA, the CDR3 is TGCACCAGCAGCCAAGTCGACAGGGATAACTATGGCTACACCTTC. This gives the protein CTSSQVDRDNYGYTF.

The table lists this clone with a count of one. This chain joins TRBV19 and TRBJ1-5, with D maybe TRBD1 (5 bases). Trimming removed 3 bases at V and 12 bases at J, with 18 bases between. CDR1 is LNHDA and CDR2 is SQIVND in the germline V gene (reference sequence). The CDR3 is made up of 14 amino acids. CDR3 protein: CASSMRQGGRNQHF. As DNA, the CDR3 is TGTGCCAGTAGTATGAGGCAGGGAGGCCGGAACCAGCATTTT.

V and J are TRBV12-1 and TRBJ2-1. TRBV12-1 is deemed a pseudogene. The CDR3 covers 11 residues. This chain's CDR3 is CASTRTGEQFF. For the CDR3, the DNA is TGTGCCAGCACCCGAACTGGGGAGCAGTTCTTC.

The gene calls are TRBV6-5 and TRBJ2-7, with 10 bases identical to TRBD1. From germline, CDR1 is MNHEY and CDR2 SVGAGI. This CDR3 spans 16 amino acids. With 0 bases clipped from V and 1 base from J, the junction kept 3 bases outside the gene matches. The CDR3 sequence: CASSYSVDRGSYEQYF. In DNA form, the CDR3 reads TGTGCCAGCAGTTACTCGGTGGACAGGGGGTCCTACGAGCAGTACTTC.

CDR3 DNA: TGTGCCAGCAGCCGGGTGAGCTCCTACGAGCAGTACTTC. It codes for CASSRVSSYEQYF. J is TRBJ2-7 and V is TRBV7-2; D unclear. Germline loops: CDR1 SGHTA, CDR2 FQGNSA. CDR3 size: 13 residues. Trimming pared 5 bases from V and 0 bases from J, leaving 8 bases between.

A remark on this clone: Different DNA sequences within this sample yield the same CDR3. The chain employs TRBV7-9 and TRBJ1-1; the D is unclear. This CDR3 contains 13 residues. V was shortened by 5 bases and J by 1 base, with 8 bases between the two germline ends. From germline, CDR1 is SEHNR and CDR2 FQNEAQ (reference sequence). The CDR3 region has the DNA TGTGCCAGCAGCCTCGAAGAGAACACTGAAGCTTTCTTT. Protein product: CASSLEENTEAFF.

The J gene is TRBJ2-2, the V gene TRBV9; 9 nucleotides line up with TRBD2. There are 16 residues in the CDR3. CDR1 is SGDLS and CDR2 is YYNGEE in the germline V gene. V lost 4 bases, J lost 2 bases, and 6 bases stayed unmatched. The CDR3, as DNA: TGTGCCAGCAGCTTCCGACTAGCGGCTAACACCGGGGAGCTGTTTTTT. As protein: CASSFRLAANTGELFF.

In DNA form, the CDR3 reads TGTGCCAGCTCACCAGACAGGGCGGGGGAGACCCAGTACTTC. It translates to CASSPDRAGETQYF. The chain is built from TRBV18 and TRBJ2-5; TRBD1 might be the D (7 bases). Germline V CDR1 and CDR2: KGHSH, LQKENI. The CDR3 is made up of 14 amino acids. V lost 2 bases and J lost 5, with 12 bases in between.

The chain employs TRBV7-2 and TRBJ2-7; 8 bases map to TRBD2. V shed 5 bases and J 1 base; nucleotides not matched to a gene: 4. Germline V gene sequence: CDR1 SGHTA, CDR2 FQGNSA. The length of the CDR3 is 14 residues. CDR3 loop: CASSQGGGSYEQYF. The CDR3 DNA sequence: TGTGCCAGCAGCCAAGGCGGGGGGTCCTACGAGCAGTACTTC.

The rearrangement joins TRBV18 to TRBJ2-2; tentatively, D is TRBD1 (5 bases). Trimming stripped 3 bases from V and 5 bases from J, with 7 bases between. The CDR3 contains 13 residues. Per the germline V gene, CDR1 is KGHSH and CDR2 is LQKENI. The CDR3 region is CASSPTATGELFF. CDR3 in DNA: TGTGCCAGCTCACCGACAGCGACCGGGGAGCTGTTTTTT.

The J gene is TRBJ2-7, the V gene TRBV6-6; TRBD2 matches at 9 bases. The CDR3 has 15 residues. CDR1 is MNHNY and CDR2 is SVGAGI in the germline V gene (reference sequence). J was trimmed by 2 bases and V by 6 bases; bases with no gene match: 8. CDR3 coding DNA: TGTGCCAGCAGGTTCGGAGCGGGGGGCGCCTACGAGCAGTACTTC. It encodes CASRFGAGGAYEQYF.

The chain combines TRBV4-1 with TRBJ2-3, with 7 positions matching TRBD1. The CDR3 sequence is 15 residues long. V was clipped by 4 bases and J by 0 bases; unmatched bases: 4. Per germline, CDR1 MGHRA and CDR2 YSYEKL. CDR3 coding DNA: TGCGCCAGCAGCCGGGACAGTCCTAGCACAGATACGCAGTATTTT. It is translated as CASSRDSPSTDTQYF.

As concerns this clone: In the same sample, other DNA sequences code for this CDR3. The chain joins TRBV7-2 to TRBJ1-5; D unresolved. There are 15 residues in the CDR3. Between the trimmed V and J ends, which lost 5 bases and 3 bases, there was a span of 14 bases. Germline CDR1 SGHTA, CDR2 FQGNSA. CDR3: CASSLDAAYNQPQHF. CDR3 nucleotides: TGTGCCAGCAGCCTAGACGCAGCTTACAATCAGCCCCAGCATTTT.

V usage is TRBV11-2 and J usage is TRBJ2-5, with TRBD2 matching 9 bases. From germline, CDR1 is SGHAT and CDR2 FQNNGV. The length of the CDR3 is 16 residues. J gave up 3 bases and V 1 base, and 6 bases lay outside the gene matches. CDR3 nucleotides: TGTGCCAGCAGCTTAGGGGGGCTAGCGGGGAAAGAGACCCAGTACTTC. It specifies CASSLGGLAGKETQYF.

The chain carries TRBV19 and TRBJ2-7; D not resolved. The V end was cut by 5 bases, the J end by 0 bases, with 14 bases between. Germline loops: CDR1 LNHDA, CDR2 SQIVND (reference sequence). The CDR3 runs to 15 residues. The CDR3 protein is CASSPRTESSYEQYF. Here the CDR3 DNA reads TGTGCCAGTAGTCCTCGGACGGAGAGCTCCTACGAGCAGTACTTC.

The gene calls are TRBV6-5 and TRBJ2-2; a weak D match, TRBD1 (6 bases). V was cut by 9 bases and J by 3 bases, with 11 bases left in between. Germline assignment: CDR1 MNHEY and CDR2 SVGAGI. The CDR3 spans 13 residues. CDR3 sequence (DNA): TGTGCCAGTGGACAGCTTGACACCGGGGAGCTGTTTTTT. This gives the protein CASGQLDTGELFF.

This chain links TRBV12-3 or TRBV12-4 with TRBJ2-1; TRBD2 is a possible D gene (5 bases). With 6 bases removed from V and 6 bases from J, the gap between germline ends came to 9 bases. The CDR3 length is 12 residues. This CDR3 is CASRHGINEQFF. CDR3 nucleotide sequence: TGTGCCAGCAGGCACGGGATCAATGAGCAGTTCTTC.